Presented here are 6 T cell receptor beta chains from one specimen sequenced in a study of T cell responses to AZD1222 COVID-19 vaccine. This table comes from immunoSEQ multiplex PCR, and its TCRdb copy is limited to in-frame clones, with some not included. The data contain 200,000 or so clones, about 94% of them singletons. Here the sequenced sample was peripheral blood, taken 28 days after the second AZD1222 dose. Receptor source: an adult who received the AZD1222 COVID-19 vaccine.

This chain links TRBV27 with TRBJ1-5, with no clear D. Trimming shortened V by 6 bases and J by 7 bases, and 13 bases separated the two germline ends. Germline CDR1 MNHEY, CDR2 SMNVEV (reference sequence). The CDR3 length is 13 residues. CDR3 nucleotides: TGTGCCAGCAGGTTAGCTGGAAGCCAGCCCCAGCATTTT. Amino acids: CASRLAGSQPQHF.

J is TRBJ1-2 and V is TRBV24-1; D is possibly TRBD1 (5 bases). Trimming removed 3 bases from V and 4 bases from J, with 11 bases in between. Germline CDR1 and CDR2: KGHDR and SFDVKD. CDR3 length: 14 amino acids. CDR3 sequence (DNA): TGTGCCACCAGTGATCCGGGACTCCTCTATGGCTACACCTTC. Its protein product is CATSDPGLLYGYTF.

This clone came up once. The rearrangement uses TRBV13 and TRBJ1-4; a weak D match, TRBD1 (6 bases). The CDR3 consists of 14 residues. Germline V CDR1 and CDR2: PRHDT, FYEKMQ (reference sequence). Trimming removed 4 bases at V and 11 bases at J, with 17 bases between. Here the CDR3 reads CASSSGPPGAKLFF. The CDR3 coding sequence is TGTGCCAGCAGCTCCGGCCCCCCGGGGGCTAAACTGTTTTTT.

This chain links TRBV19 with TRBJ1-1; a weak D match, TRBD1 (5 bases). The V end was cut by 5 bases, the J end by 2 bases, with 15 bases between. The CDR3 contains 15 residues. Per germline, CDR1 LNHDA and CDR2 SQIVND (reference sequence). CDR3 region: CASSGWGDSNTEAFF. In DNA form, the CDR3 reads TGTGCCAGTAGTGGGTGGGGTGACAGTAACACTGAAGCTTTCTTT.

This chain links TRBV7-9 with TRBJ2-5; 7 bases fit TRBD1. The germline V gene encodes CDR1 SEHNR and CDR2 FQNEAQ (reference sequence). This CDR3 has 15 amino acids. Germline trimming cut 5 bases from V and 2 bases from J; bases unmatched to any gene: 8. Here the CDR3 reads CASSAKQGPQETQYF. Written as DNA, the CDR3 is TGTGCCAGCAGCGCGAAACAGGGGCCTCAAGAGACCCAGTACTTC.

The chain joins TRBV7-2 to TRBJ1-5; D possibly corresponds to TRBD1 (6 bases). In germline, CDR1 is SGHTA, CDR2 FQGNSA. Trimming stripped 5 bases from V and 8 bases from J, with 19 bases between. The CDR3 is 15 amino acids. The CDR3 spells CASSPSGGAGEPQHF. DNA for the CDR3: TGTGCCAGCAGCCCTAGTGGGGGGGCGGGTGAGCCCCAGCATTTT.